The 29 T cell receptor beta chains presented below share a single source sample, sequenced in a study of T cells in Graves' hyperthyroidism and ophthalmopathy. There were TCR beta CDR3 regions amplified from RNA transcripts. Initially, a first-round RT-PCR of the TCR CDR3 employed the HTBI primer set. TCRdb reanalysed the multiplex PCR reads using MiXCR and keeps one entry per CDR3 protein. The data hold around 600,000 distinct CDR3 sequences, with about 15% observed a single time. The sample consisted of blood. These receptor sequences come from a woman in her forties or fifties with Graves' ophthalmopathy.

The table lists this clonotype with many counts. This chain connects TRBV18 to TRBJ2-5; D ambiguous. V was trimmed by 6 bases and J by 5 bases, leaving 13 bases between them. CDR1 is KGHSH, CDR2 LQKENI, per germline. The CDR3 has 13 amino acids. CDR3: CASSPRHGETQYF. The CDR3 DNA is TGTGCCAGCTCTCCGAGGCACGGGGAGACCCAGTACTTC.

This clonotype was seen at least ten times. The gene calls are TRBV27 and TRBJ2-3; 9 nucleotides agree with TRBD2. The V segment lost 6 bases and the J segment 3 bases; nucleotides outside the gene matches: 7. Germline V gene sequence: CDR1 MNHEY, CDR2 SMNVEV (reference sequence). The CDR3 loop spans 15 amino acids. Here the CDR3 DNA reads TGTGCCAGCAGAAGCTTCGGACTAGCGACAGATACGCAGTATTTT. Amino acid sequence: CASRSFGLATDTQYF.

This clonotype has a count of ten or more. The rearrangement joins TRBV28 to TRBJ2-3, with D maybe TRBD2 (6 bases). In germline, CDR1 is MDHEN, CDR2 SYDVKM. This CDR3 has 15 amino acids. V was cut by 1 base and J by 3 bases, with 11 bases left in between. CDR3 region: CASSLSQAGTDTQYF. Here the CDR3 DNA reads TGTGCCAGCAGTTTATCTCAGGCGGGAACAGATACGCAGTATTTT.

The gene calls are TRBV2 and TRBJ1-4; the D is unclear. This CDR3 spans 12 amino acids. V was clipped by 4 bases and J by 6 bases, with 6 bases between them. CDR1 is SNHLY, CDR2 FYNNEI, per germline. For the CDR3, the DNA is TGTGCCAGCAGTGCTGGGGATGAAAAACTGTTTTTT. Protein: CASSAGDEKLFF.

This clonotype was detected many times. The V and J genes are TRBV14 and TRBJ2-5; D is undetermined. Germline CDR1 is SGHDN and CDR2 is FVKESK. This CDR3 is built from 13 residues. Trimming shortened V by 4 bases and J by 1 base, and 7 bases separated the two germline ends. The CDR3 is CASSRTTQETQYF. In nucleotides, the CDR3 is TGTGCCAGCAGCCGGACGACCCAAGAGACCCAGTACTTC.

This clonotype was observed many times. V and J are TRBV28 and TRBJ1-4, with 9 bases aligning to TRBD1. V trimming: 5 bases; J trimming: 5 bases; junction bases outside the gene matches: 6. Germline V gene sequence: CDR1 MDHEN, CDR2 SYDVKM. This CDR3 region has 15 residues. The CDR3 sequence is CASSARQGGNEKLFF. The CDR3, as DNA: TGTGCCAGCAGTGCTAGACAGGGGGGGAATGAAAAACTGTTTTTT. Variable domain in full (rest from reference TRBV28 and TRBJ1-4): DVKVTQSSRYLVKRTGEKVFLECVQDMDHENMFWYRQDPGLGLRLIYFSYDVKMKEKGDIPEGYSVSREKKERFSLILESASTNQTSMYLCASSARQGGNEKLFFGSGTQLSVL.

This clonotype was seen only a few times. The rearrangement uses TRBV7-8 and TRBJ1-1; D gene uncertain. The V gene lost 5 bases and the J gene lost 2 bases, with 15 bases spanning the gap. Germline assignment: CDR1 SGHVS and CDR2 FQNEAQ. The CDR3 has 15 amino acids. CDR3 coding DNA: TGTGCCAGCAGCCCCCATTCCCCATATAACACTGAAGCTTTCTTT. Amino acids: CASSPHSPYNTEAFF.

Ten or more counts support this clonotype. This chain joins TRBV20-1 and TRBJ2-5; 11 nucleotides line up with TRBD2. Per germline, CDR1 DFQATT and CDR2 SNEGSKA (reference sequence). The junction had 15 bases not matched to a gene; V was cut back by 4 bases and J by 2 bases. The CDR3 runs 18 residues. The CDR3 nucleotides read TGCAGTGCTACCGACCTATTTATAGCGGGAGGGATACAAGAGACCCAGTACTTC. Encoded protein: CSATDLFIAGGIQETQYF.

This clonotype was detected many times. For the CDR3, the DNA is TGTGCTAGTGGTTTGCTAGCACCGTACTATGAGCAGTTCTTC. Protein sequence: CASGLLAPYYEQFF. V is TRBV12-5 and J is TRBJ2-1; a possible D gene is TRBD2 (5 bases). The CDR3 is 14 residues long. V lost 2 bases to trimming and J lost 8 bases, with 13 bases between them. Germline CDR1 LGHNT, CDR2 FRNRAP. Full variable domain (outside the CDR3, taken from reference TRBV12-5 and TRBJ2-1): DARVTQTPRHKVTEMGQEVTMRCQPILGHNTVFWYRQTMMQGLELLAYFRNRAPLDDSGMPKDRFSAEMPDATLATLKIQPSEPRDSAVYFCASGLLAPYYEQFFGPGTRLTVL.

This clonotype came up a few times. The chain uses TRBV28 and TRBJ1-6; 8 bases line up with TRBD1. Per the germline V gene, CDR1 is MDHEN and CDR2 is SYDVKM. V was clipped by 4 bases and J by 2 bases; unmatched bases: 13. This CDR3 region has 19 residues. CDR3 sequence: CASSSNLRTGRPYNSPLHF. The CDR3 DNA reads as TGTGCCAGCAGTTCTAACTTACGGACAGGGCGGCCCTATAATTCACCCCTCCACTTT.

The sample holds many counts of this clonotype. This sequence joins TRBV11-2 and TRBJ1-1, with D possibly matching TRBD1 (6 bases). V lost 0 bases, J lost 4 bases, and 21 bases lay in between. From germline, CDR1 is SGHAT and CDR2 FQNNGV. CDR3 length: 18 amino acids. CDR3 protein: CASSLDLPGQGSGTEAFF. CDR3 nucleotides: TGTGCCAGCAGCTTAGATCTTCCGGGGCAGGGGAGTGGCACTGAAGCTTTCTTT.

The chain joins TRBV28 to TRBJ1-4; D possibly corresponds to TRBD1 (5 bases). The CDR3 runs 16 residues. Trimming removed 4 bases at V and 8 bases at J, with 20 bases between. CDR1 and CDR2 from the germline V gene are MDHEN and SYDVKM. The chain's CDR3 is CASSYISPARDEKLFF. The CDR3 bases are TGTGCCAGCAGTTATATTTCCCCAGCGCGGGACGAAAAACTGTTTTTT. Variable domain in full (rest from reference TRBV28 and TRBJ1-4): DVKVTQSSRYLVKRTGEKVFLECVQDMDHENMFWYRQDPGLGLRLIYFSYDVKMKEKGDIPEGYSVSREKKERFSLILESASTNQTSMYLCASSYISPARDEKLFFGSGTQLSVL.

This clonotype was detected many times. The gene calls are TRBV7-2 and TRBJ1-2, with D perhaps matching TRBD1 (5 bases). V lost 5 bases and J 4 bases, leaving 14 bases between the germline ends. Germline V gives CDR1 SGHTA, CDR2 FQGNSA. This CDR3 region has 14 residues. DNA of the CDR3: TGTGCCAGCAGCCTCTTATCAGGGATCTATGGCTACACCTTC. This encodes CASSLLSGIYGYTF.

The CDR3 nucleotides read TGTGCCAGCACCTGGGGGACAGCGATGGCAGCTTTCTTT. Translation: CASTWGTAMAAFF. This chain uses TRBV12-3 or TRBV12-4 with TRBJ1-1, with 7 bases lining up with TRBD1. V shed 7 bases and J 10 bases; nucleotides not matched to a gene: 12. This CDR3 has 13 amino acids.

This chain joins TRBV29-1 and TRBJ2-2; unclear D gene. CDR1 is SQVTM, CDR2 ANQGSEA, per germline. CDR3 length: 16 residues. The V end was cut by 4 bases, the J end by 2 bases, with 17 bases between. This CDR3 is CSVGSRNLRNTGELFF. Written as DNA, the CDR3 is TGCAGCGTTGGAAGTAGGAACCTCAGAAACACCGGGGAGCTGTTTTTT.

At least ten counts were recorded for this clonotype. The rearrangement joins TRBV11-3 to TRBJ2-5; 9 nucleotides match TRBD1. Germline loops: CDR1 SGHNT, CDR2 YENEEA. V lost 4 bases and J lost 3; bases outside the gene matches: 3. This CDR3 has 14 residues. CDR3 sequence reads: CASSSRTGEETQYF. CDR3 sequence (DNA): TGTGCCAGCAGCTCCCGGACAGGGGAAGAGACCCAGTACTTC. Based on the CDR3 plus reference TRBV11-3 and TRBJ2-5, the full variable domain is EAGVVQSPRYKIIEKKQPVAFWCNPISGHNTLYWYLQNLGQGPELLIRYENEEAVDDSQLPKDRFSAERLKGVDSTLKIQPAELGDSAVYLCASSSRTGEETQYFGPGTRLLVL.

This clonotype was observed a handful of times. The rearrangement uses TRBV5-8 and TRBJ2-7; D is uncertain. This CDR3 is 15 amino acids long. Trimming removed 0 bases from V and 3 bases from J, with 13 bases in between. Germline lookup yields CDR1 SGHTS and CDR2 YDEGEE. CDR3 in DNA: TGTGCCAGCAGCTTGGGCACGAGAGTGCACTACGAGCAGTACTTC. Protein sequence: CASSLGTRVHYEQYF.

The V and J genes are TRBV19 and TRBJ2-5, with 8 bases that match TRBD1. The CDR3 covers 13 residues. Germline V gene data show CDR1 as LNHDA and CDR2 as SQIVND (reference sequence). V lost 3 bases to trimming and J lost 13 bases; unmatched junction nucleotides: 10. The chain's CDR3 is CASSMIGTGSLYF. In nucleotides, the CDR3 is TGTGCCAGTAGTATGATCGGGACAGGATCTCTGTACTTC.

There are many counts of this clonotype. The chain joins TRBV28 to TRBJ2-3; 7 bases line up with TRBD1. Germline V lookup: CDR1 MDHEN, CDR2 SYDVKM. V lost 6 bases and J lost 0; bases outside the gene matches: 9. This CDR3 is 16 amino acids long. For the CDR3, the DNA is TGTGCCAGCAGCCGTACCGGGACAGCGAGCACAGATACGCAGTATTTT. This gives the protein CASSRTGTASTDTQYF. The full variable domain, its missing parts supplied by reference TRBV28 and TRBJ2-3, is DVKVTQSSRYLVKRTGEKVFLECVQDMDHENMFWYRQDPGLGLRLIYFSYDVKMKEKGDIPEGYSVSREKKERFSLILESASTNQTSMYLCASSRTGTASTDTQYFGPGTRLTVL.

This clonotype has ten or more counts. The rearrangement joins TRBV28 to TRBJ2-5; 11 bases agree with TRBD1. CDR1 MDHEN and CDR2 SYDVKM come from the germline V gene. The CDR3 sequence is 14 residues long. The J segment lost 7 bases and the V segment lost 4 bases, leaving 5 bases of the junction unmatched. CDR3 nucleotides: TGTGCCAGCAGTTCGGACAGGGGGCACGGGACCCAGTACTTC. It encodes CASSSDRGHGTQYF.

The rearrangement links TRBV6-5 to TRBJ2-7; D possibly corresponds to TRBD2 (6 bases). V shed 0 bases and J shed 3 bases, with 15 bases lying between them. The CDR3 extends over 16 amino acids. Per germline, CDR1 MNHEY and CDR2 SVGAGI. The CDR3: CASSYSGGRGGYEQYF. The CDR3 bases are TGTGCCAGCAGTTACTCGGGGGGACGGGGAGGCTACGAGCAGTACTTC.

As to this clonotype: A much larger clone lies one base from this, so it may be a read error. The chain has TRBV4-1 and TRBJ1-1, with D unresolved. This CDR3 has 13 amino acids. V was clipped by 6 bases and J by 0 bases, with 8 bases between them. In germline, CDR1 is MGHRA, CDR2 YSYEKL. In DNA, the CDR3 is TGCGCCAGCAGTCGCCCTCTGAACACTGAAGCTTTCTTT. Translating gives CASSRPLNTEAFF.

This clonotype has at least ten counts. J is TRBJ2-1 and V is TRBV28; 10 bases line up with TRBD2. The CDR3 has 16 amino acids. The germline gives CDR1 MDHEN, CDR2 SYDVKM. After removal of 6 bases from V and 4 bases from J, the junction contained 9 bases not matched to a gene. CDR3 protein: CASSPILAGQYNEQFF. The DNA of the CDR3 is TGTGCCAGCAGCCCGATACTAGCGGGACAGTACAATGAGCAGTTCTTC.

This clonotype came up many times. The chain couples TRBV20-1 to TRBJ2-5; D may be TRBD2 (6 bases). CDR1 DFQATT and CDR2 SNEGSKA come from the germline V gene (reference sequence). Trimming removed 4 bases from V and 1 base from J, with 13 bases in between. The CDR3 has 14 amino acids. CDR3 nucleotide sequence: TGCAGTGCTAACGGGACTCCCCTCCAAGAGACCCAGTACTTC. It specifies CSANGTPLQETQYF.

The sample holds a few counts of this clonotype. V usage is TRBV5-1 and J usage is TRBJ1-1, with D uncertain. CDR1 is SGHRS, CDR2 YFSETQ, per germline. Trimming took off 3 bases at V and 0 bases at J, with 9 bases between the two ends. CDR3 size: 14 residues. This CDR3 is CASSSIALNTEAFF. CDR3 sequence (DNA): TGCGCCAGCAGCTCAATCGCACTGAACACTGAAGCTTTCTTT.

This clonotype was recorded a few times. The gene calls are TRBV9 and TRBJ2-3, with a tentative D call TRBD2 (5 bases). V was cut by 0 bases and J by 0 bases, with 14 bases left in between. This CDR3 is 17 amino acids long. CDR1 SGDLS and CDR2 YYNGEE come from the germline V gene. CDR3 coding DNA: TGTGCCAGCAGCGTAGGTCCCGGCGGGCGCAGCACAGATACGCAGTATTTT. Amino acid sequence: CASSVGPGGRSTDTQYF.

Ten or more counts support this clonotype. The CDR3 DNA reads TGTGCCAGCAGCGCCTATATGGACAATGAGCAGTTCTTC. This encodes CASSAYMDNEQFF. The chain has TRBV2 and TRBJ2-1; D is unresolved. Germline CDR1 and CDR2: SNHLY and FYNNEI. The CDR3 runs to 13 residues. V was cut by 6 bases and J by 5 bases, with 11 bases left in between.

This clonotype was counted a single time. The chain recombines TRBV20-1 with TRBJ2-2; TRBD2 might be the D (6 bases). The length of the CDR3 is 14 residues. Germline V gene lookup returns CDR1 DFQATT and CDR2 SNEGSKA (reference sequence). The V and J ends lost 3 bases and 6 bases respectively, with 14 bases between them. CDR3 nucleotide sequence: TGCAGTGCTAGTATCTGGTCGGGGGCCGGGGAGCTGTTTTTT. Encoded protein: CSASIWSGAGELFF.

To note about this clonotype: A much larger clone lies a single base off, so this may be a read error. CDR3 DNA: TGTGCCAGCAGTCTCAGCAAGACGGATGTGCAGTTCTTC. It yields the protein CASSLSKTDVQFF. The V gene is TRBV12-3 or TRBV12-4, the J gene TRBJ2-1, with D unresolved. The length of the CDR3 is 13 residues. Trimming took 5 bases from V and 12 from J, leaving 17 bases between them.